Listed below are T cell receptor beta chains from one sample, sequenced in a study of T-cell memory formation after mild COVID-19. TCRdb called the 5' RACE reads again in MiXCR, with one record for every CDR3 protein. Of under 250,000 distinct CDR3 sequences listed, roughly 9.4% are singletons. Sequencing was done on a sample of PBMCs or a T cell subset sorted from them (not recorded which). These receptors were obtained from a man aged 18 to 29 who had mild COVID-19 (a few samples of this study predate the infection). Cell type and time point are not known. Both conserved end residues are part of each CDR3. Fields, in order: V gene, clone size, D gene, J gene, CDR3 protein, CDR3 DNA. A D gene is named only where the DNA matches it firmly. Expanded clones are given a class, and other clones once, few, many or no size at all.

TRBV15	-	TRBD1	TRBJ2-2	CATSSGQGRAGELFF	TGTGCCACCAGCAGCGGACAGGGGAGAGCCGGGGAGCTGTTTTTT
TRBV6-5	few	TRBD1	TRBJ1-1	CASRPQGALYEAFF	TGTGCCAGCAGACCACAGGGGGCTCTTTATGAAGCTTTCTTT
TRBV28	few	-	TRBJ2-5	CASAFDSPQETQYF	TGTGCCAGTGCCTTCGACAGCCCGCAAGAGACCCAGTACTTC
TRBV10-3	few	-	TRBJ1-2	CASRPGPQGSYGYTF	TGTGCCTCGAGACCGGGACCACAAGGATCCTATGGCTACACCTTC
TRBV3-1	few	-	TRBJ1-1	CASSRQFPTEAFF	TGTGCCAGCAGCCGCCAGTTTCCAACTGAAGCTTTCTTT
TRBV14	-	-	TRBJ2-5	CASSLTTRGLTQYF	TGTGCCAGCAGCCTTACGACAAGAGGCTTGACCCAGTACTTC
TRBV6-6	few	-	TRBJ1-4	CASHSNDGTTNEKLFF	TGTGCCAGCCATTCAAACGACGGCACAACTAATGAAAAACTGTTTTTT
TRBV21-1	-	-	TRBJ2-7	CASSKKKQGDRYEQYF	TGTGCCAGCAGCAAAAAGAAGCAGGGGGATAGGTACGAGCAGTACTTC
TRBV11-2	-	-	TRBJ1-5	CASSSGPRYQPQHF	TGTGCCAGCAGCTCTGGACCGAGGTATCAGCCCCAGCATTTT
TRBV7-9	-	-	TRBJ2-5	CASSPVGAYETQYF	TGTGCCAGCAGCCCCGTTGGGGCCTATGAGACCCAGTACTTC
TRBV7-2	few	-	TRBJ2-7	CASSLVEGYEQYF	TGTGCCAGCAGCTTAGTCGAGGGCTACGAGCAGTACTTC
TRBV7-9	many	TRBD1	TRBJ1-2	CASSLAGQPRGYTF	TGTGCCAGCAGCTTAGCGGGACAGCCGAGAGGCTACACCTTC
TRBV5-6	-	TRBD2	TRBJ2-3	CASNPLAGGPSLTDTQYF	TGTGCCAGCAACCCACTAGCGGGGGGTCCTTCTCTCACAGATACGCAGTATTTT
TRBV5-1	many	TRBD1	TRBJ2-5	CASSPDRAQETQYF	TGCGCCAGCAGCCCGGACAGGGCCCAAGAGACCCAGTACTTC
TRBV5-6	-	TRBD1	TRBJ1-6	CASSLGWTGISPLHF	TGTGCCAGCAGCTTGGGGTGGACAGGCATTTCACCCCTCCACTTT
TRBV18	once	TRBD1	TRBJ2-7	CASSPTAPFTGAEQYF	TGTGCCAGCTCACCGACCGCCCCCTTCACAGGGGCCGAGCAGTACTTC
TRBV14	few	-	TRBJ2-3	CASSQEGTARDTQYF	TGTGCCAGCAGCCAAGAGGGCACTGCCAGAGATACGCAGTATTTT
TRBV12-3/TRBV12-4	many	TRBD2	TRBJ2-1	CASRGLAGGENEQFF	TGTGCCAGCAGGGGACTAGCGGGGGGCGAGAATGAGCAGTTCTTC
TRBV9	many	-	TRBJ2-3	CASSATHSLPPSTDTQYF	TGTGCCAGCAGCGCGACCCACAGCCTCCCCCCTAGCACAGATACGCAGTATTTT
TRBV4-2	-	-	TRBJ2-5	CASSPQGFLKETQYF	TGTGCCAGCAGCCCCCAAGGATTTCTGAAAGAGACCCAGTACTTC
TRBV5-1	-	-	TRBJ1-2	CASSLGLTSYGYTF	TGCGCCAGCAGCTTGGGACTGACTTCCTATGGCTACACCTTC
TRBV6-5	many	TRBD1	TRBJ2-1	CASSARQGTEQFF	TGTGCCAGCAGTGCACGACAGGGGACTGAGCAGTTCTTC
TRBV5-6	-	-	TRBJ1-1	CASSPGHQRRAFF	TGTGCCAGCAGCCCCGGACATCAGAGGAGAGCTTTCTTT
TRBV24-1	few	-	TRBJ2-5	CAVEGETQYF	TGTGCCGTCGAGGGGGAGACCCAGTACTTC
TRBV5-1	-	TRBD1	TRBJ1-1	CASSFDRGGTEAFF	TGCGCCAGCAGCTTCGACAGGGGGGGAACTGAAGCTTTCTTT
TRBV10-3	many	-	TRBJ2-7	CAISSGTSQYF	TGTGCCATCAGCTCCGGGACAAGCCAGTACTTC